This T cell receptor (beta chain) emerged from a study of blood T cell repertoires in COVID-19. Study overall: Researchers got acute and convalescent COVID-19 samples from the United States, Italy and Spain.

Per the authors' pipeline: Researchers report that nucleated cell counts were estimated from reference gene primer amplification. The data were produced by immunoSEQ multiplex PCR, yet TCRdb's version contains in-frame clones alone and is incomplete. The V and J calls and the clone size are those of that table, but D and trimming were determined from the DNA. The table lists 140,000 to 150,000 clones, 88% of them singletons. The CDR3 spans 15 residues. J lost 2 bases, V lost 0 bases, and 0 bases had no gene match. The germline gives CDR1 SGHDT, CDR2 YYEEEE. Participants were aged roughly 18 to 90 years from around 24 US areas. In assigning cohorts, the study relied on participant-reported clinical history.

Sequencing was carried out using PBMCs or T cells enriched from blood (not recorded which). The V call is TRBV5-6, the J call TRBJ2-5; 11 positions agree with TRBD2. This clonotype was sampled from a woman aged 25-40 years with acute COVID-19. The CDR3 DNA reads TGTGCCAGCAGCTTGGGACTAGCGGGGCAAGAGACCCAGTACTTC. Amino acid sequence: CASSLGLAGQETQYF.